Below, 27 T cell receptor beta chains from the same sample are listed, as sequenced in a study of T cells in Graves' hyperthyroidism and ophthalmopathy. From RNA transcripts, TCR beta CDR3 regions were amplified. The HTBI set primed first-round TCR CDR3 RT-PCR. TCRdb itself ran the multiplex PCR reads through MiXCR, one entry per CDR3 protein. The sample carries about 400,000 distinct CDR3 sequences, about 15% recorded once. Sequenced: blood. Source of these receptors: a woman aged 25 to 45 with Graves' hyperthyroidism.

This clonotype was counted ten times or more. The chain couples TRBV28 to TRBJ2-1; no firm D call. Per germline, CDR1 MDHEN and CDR2 SYDVKM. Trimming removed 5 bases from V and 6 bases from J, with 11 bases in between. This CDR3 is 13 amino acids long. The CDR3 region has the DNA TGTGCCAGCAGTGACAACGGCGTCAATGAGCAGTTCTTC. This codes for CASSDNGVNEQFF. Full variable domain (outside the CDR3, taken from reference TRBV28 and TRBJ2-1): DVKVTQSSRYLVKRTGEKVFLECVQDMDHENMFWYRQDPGLGLRLIYFSYDVKMKEKGDIPEGYSVSREKKERFSLILESASTNQTSMYLCASSDNGVNEQFFGPGTRLTVL.

This clonotype was seen only a few times. The gene calls are TRBV20-1 and TRBJ2-7, with D maybe TRBD2 (5 bases). The CDR3 runs 12 residues. The V and J ends lost 4 bases and 3 bases respectively, with 10 bases between them. In germline, CDR1 is DFQATT, CDR2 SNEGSKA (reference sequence). CDR3: CSATERVYEQYF. The CDR3 nucleotides are TGCAGTGCTACCGAGAGGGTCTACGAGCAGTACTTC.

In this sample, this clonotype turned up a few times. The chain is built from TRBV29-1 and TRBJ2-7; a possible D gene is TRBD1 (5 bases). Trimming took 5 bases from V and 0 from J, leaving 20 bases between them. Germline V gene data show CDR1 as SQVTM and CDR2 as ANQGSEA. The CDR3 is 16 amino acids. The CDR3 protein is CSVLSGQRRSSYEQYF. CDR3 sequence (DNA): TGCAGCGTTCTTTCAGGGCAACGGAGAAGCTCCTACGAGCAGTACTTC.

At least ten counts were recorded for this clonotype. The V call is TRBV30, the J call TRBJ2-3, with 9 bases identical to TRBD2. The V gene's germline CDR1 is GTSNPN and CDR2 SVGIG (reference sequence). This CDR3 contains 15 residues. Trimming at V came to 0 bases and at J to 2 bases, leaving 3 bases not matched to a gene. For the CDR3, the DNA is TGTGCCTGGAGTGTGACTAGCGGCTACACAGATACGCAGTATTTT. Its protein product is CAWSVTSGYTDTQYF.

This clonotype appeared many times. This sequence joins TRBV18 and TRBJ2-7; D is uncertain. CDR3 length: 14 residues. Germline CDR1 KGHSH, CDR2 LQKENI. Trimming removed 0 bases at V and 3 bases at J, with 9 bases between. CDR3 nucleotide sequence: TGTGCCAGCTCACCACCGAAACTAAGCTACGAGCAGTACTTC. It is translated as CASSPPKLSYEQYF.

Details on this clonotype: This may come from a read error, since a much larger clone is one base off. The chain joins TRBV7-2 to TRBJ2-7, with 7 bases fitting TRBD2. The germline V gene encodes CDR1 SGHTA and CDR2 FQGNSA. The CDR3 extends over 15 amino acids. Germline trimming cut 1 base from V and 3 bases from J; bases unmatched to any gene: 6. The CDR3 nucleotides are TGTGCCAGCAGCTTAGATCTAGCGGATAACTACGAGCAGTACTTC. Its translation: CASSLDLADNYEQYF.

Many counts were recorded for this clonotype. The genes are TRBV30 and TRBJ2-7, with D hard to call. The germline CDR1 and CDR2 sequences are GTSNPN and SVGIG (reference sequence). The V and J ends lost 0 bases and 6 bases respectively, with 9 bases between them. This CDR3 spans 12 amino acids. CDR3 in amino acids: CAWSVGAGEQYF. CDR3 nucleotides: TGTGCCTGGAGTGTTGGAGCTGGCGAGCAGTACTTC.

Only a few counts were recorded for this clonotype. The rearrangement joins TRBV27 to TRBJ1-2, with D possibly TRBD1 on 5 matching bases. The V and J ends lost 5 bases and 2 bases respectively, with 9 bases between them. This CDR3 is built from 13 residues. The germline V gene has CDR1 MNHEY and CDR2 SMNVEV (reference sequence). The CDR3 DNA sequence: TGTGCCAGCAGTATGGACATGAACTATGGCTACACCTTC. Translating gives CASSMDMNYGYTF.

This clonotype appeared many times. This chain links TRBV7-3 with TRBJ2-2, with D perhaps assigned TRBD1 or TRBD2 (5 bases each). Per germline, CDR1 SGHTA and CDR2 FQGTGA. This CDR3 comprises 14 residues. The V gene lost 7 bases and the J gene lost 0 bases, with 9 bases spanning the gap. The DNA of the CDR3 is TGTGCCAGCACCCGGGACGCGAACACCGGGGAGCTGTTTTTT. Protein sequence: CASTRDANTGELFF.

This clonotype was observed a few times. This chain uses TRBV29-1 with TRBJ1-2; D gene uncertain. V dropped 5 bases and J dropped 8 bases, with 12 bases sitting between them. The CDR3 sequence is 11 residues long. Germline loops: CDR1 SQVTM, CDR2 ANQGSEA. In DNA form, the CDR3 reads TGCAGCGTTTTGGGATTAGGGGGCTACACCTTC. Its protein product is CSVLGLGGYTF.

The rearrangement links TRBV7-3 to TRBJ2-1, with 7 bases lining up with TRBD2. CDR1 and CDR2 from the germline V gene are SGHTA and FQGTGA. Trimming cost V 4 bases and J 3 bases; bases outside gene matches: 6. The CDR3 length is 15 residues. The CDR3 DNA reads TGTGCCAGCAGCTCCAGCGGGATGATCTACAATGAGCAGTTCTTC. Residues: CASSSSGMIYNEQFF.

The sample holds a few counts of this clonotype. The chain has TRBV29-1 and TRBJ1-2; D gene ambiguous. The CDR3 spans 10 residues. V dropped 6 bases and J dropped 8 bases, with 10 bases sitting between them. Germline CDR1 SQVTM, CDR2 ANQGSEA. The CDR3 here is CSVETAGYTF. The DNA of the CDR3 is TGCAGCGTGGAAACAGCGGGCTACACCTTC. The whole variable domain, remainder taken from reference TRBV29-1 and TRBJ1-2, is SAVISQKPSRDICQRGTSLTIQCQVDSQVTMMFWYRQQPGQSLTLIATANQGSEATYESGFVIDKFPISRPNLTFSTLTVSNMSPEDSSIYLCSVETAGYTFGSGTRLTVV.

This clonotype was seen a handful of times. The CDR3 region is CASRIRRTDTQYF. CDR3 nucleotides: TGTGCCAGCAGGATTAGACGGACAGATACGCAGTATTTT. This chain connects TRBV6-2 or TRBV6-3 to TRBJ2-3; D is unresolved. CDR1 is MNHEY, CDR2 SVGEGT, per germline. The ends were cut back, 6 bases at V and 3 bases at J, with 10 bases in the middle. This CDR3 has 13 residues.

This clonotype has at least ten counts. The rearrangement joins TRBV3-1 to TRBJ1-4; the D gene is possibly TRBD1 (5 bases). The germline V gene encodes CDR1 LGHDT and CDR2 YNNKEL (reference sequence). V was pared by 1 base and J by 7 bases, with 10 bases between. The CDR3 sequence is 14 residues long. This CDR3 is CASSQGGEVEKLFF. DNA for the CDR3: TGTGCCAGCAGCCAAGGGGGGGAGGTTGAAAAACTGTTTTTT.

This clonotype was seen many times. In DNA, the CDR3 is TGTGCCAGCAGCGCCGACTCCTATGGGGGATATGAGCAGTTCTTC. Residues: CASSADSYGGYEQFF. The chain couples TRBV7-3 to TRBJ2-1; D could derive from TRBD1 or TRBD2 (5 bases each). This CDR3 has 15 residues. Per germline, CDR1 SGHTA and CDR2 FQGTGA. V dropped 5 bases and J dropped 8 bases, with 19 bases sitting between them.

The chain combines TRBV28 with TRBJ2-7, with 7 bases lining up with TRBD1. This CDR3 is 17 amino acids long. The germline V gene has CDR1 MDHEN and CDR2 SYDVKM. Trimming removed 2 bases from V and 3 bases from J; junction bases left unmatched: 13. The CDR3 sequence: CASSLASGGWGIYEQYF. DNA of the CDR3: TGTGCCAGCAGTTTAGCTTCAGGGGGTTGGGGAATCTACGAGCAGTACTTC.

This clonotype appeared a few times. The rearrangement joins TRBV7-8 to TRBJ2-1; D unclear. This CDR3 has 12 amino acids. Germline V lookup: CDR1 SGHVS, CDR2 FQNEAQ. V lost 5 bases and J 7 bases, leaving 9 bases between the germline ends. The CDR3 coding sequence is TGTGCCAGCAGCGCTTACGGAAATGAGCAGTTCTTC. It translates to CASSAYGNEQFF.

CDR3 in DNA: TGTGCCAGCAGGTGGGACAGGACGACGGTGGTAGCTTTCTTT. Translation: CASRWDRTTVVAFF. The chain couples TRBV6-2 or TRBV6-3 to TRBJ1-1, with 8 nucleotides matching TRBD1. Germline CDR1 is MNHEY and CDR2 is SVGEGT. The CDR3 has 14 amino acids. J gave up 10 bases and V 6 bases, and 13 bases lay outside the gene matches.

This clonotype was seen a few times. The chain recombines TRBV29-1 with TRBJ2-2; D may be TRBD2 (5 bases). Germline lookup yields CDR1 SQVTM and CDR2 ANQGSEA. CDR3 size: 14 residues. Trimming cost V 2 bases and J 4 bases, with 11 bases left between them. Here the CDR3 DNA reads TGCAGCGTTGAACCGGGGTCGGGCACCGGGGAGCTGTTTTTT. Its translation is CSVEPGSGTGELFF.

At least ten counts were recorded for this clonotype. This chain uses TRBV5-1 with TRBJ1-1; TRBD1 matches at 9 bases. The CDR3 is made up of 14 amino acids. The germline gives CDR1 SGHRS, CDR2 YFSETQ. The V and J ends lost 4 bases and 1 base, in that order; junction bases with no gene match: 2. The CDR3 nucleotides are TGCGCCAGCAGCCAGGACAGGGGGAACACTGAAGCTTTCTTT. Translation gives CASSQDRGNTEAFF. The full variable domain, completed using reference TRBV5-1 and TRBJ1-1, is KAGVTQTPRYLIKTRGQQVTLSCSPISGHRSVSWYQQTPGQGLQFLFEYFSETQRNKGNFPGRFSGRQFSNSRSEMNVSTLELGDSALYLCASSQDRGNTEAFFGQGTRLTVV.

In its sample, this clonotype was seen a few times. The genes are TRBV24-1 and TRBJ2-1; 8 bases line up with TRBD2. After removal of 6 bases from V and 2 bases from J, the junction contained 8 bases not matched to a gene. CDR1 is KGHDR, CDR2 SFDVKD, per germline. The CDR3 contains 16 residues. The CDR3 DNA reads TGTGCCACCAGTTACCGCTCAGCGGGGGCCTACAATGAGCAGTTCTTC. Protein product: CATSYRSAGAYNEQFF.

This chain joins TRBV7-6 and TRBJ2-7, with D hard to call. From germline, CDR1 is SGHVS and CDR2 FNYEAQ. V was cut by 3 bases and J by 3 bases, with 15 bases left in between. The CDR3 runs to 15 residues. CDR3 nucleotide sequence: TGTGCCAGCAGCTTGTCGTCGGCTACAGTCTACGAGCAGTACTTC. Protein: CASSLSSATVYEQYF.

The chain employs TRBV6-9 and TRBJ2-1; a possible D gene is TRBD2 (5 bases). Trimming left V 3 bases short and J 5 bases short, with 11 bases between. From germline, CDR1 is MNHGY and CDR2 SVAAGI. This CDR3 comprises 14 residues. The CDR3 DNA is TGTGCCAGCAGTTACATTAGCGCAAACAATGAGCAGTTCTTC. It is translated as CASSYISANNEQFF.

The table lists this clonotype with many counts. This chain connects TRBV28 to TRBJ2-5, with TRBD1 identical over 8 bases. The V and J ends lost 6 bases and 5 bases, in that order; junction bases with no gene match: 5. CDR3 length: 13 residues. CDR1 is MDHEN, CDR2 SYDVKM, per germline. In DNA form, the CDR3 reads TGTGCCAGCAGGGGACAGGTCGTCGAGACCCAGTACTTC. Protein: CASRGQVVETQYF.

This clonotype was counted between two and nine times. The chain has TRBV6-1 and TRBJ2-4, with 7 bases matching TRBD1. The CDR3 totals 13 residues. Per the germline V gene, CDR1 is MNHNS and CDR2 is SASEGT. V lost 9 bases to trimming and J lost 3 bases; unmatched junction nucleotides: 5. CDR3 residues: CASSGQIKNIQYF. The DNA of the CDR3 is TGTGCCAGTTCGGGACAGATCAAAAACATTCAGTACTTC.

This clonotype was recorded many times. V gene TRBV6-1 combines with J gene TRBJ1-2, with TRBD1 matching 7 bases. Germline V lookup: CDR1 MNHNS, CDR2 SASEGT. V lost 4 bases and J lost 8; bases outside the gene matches: 10. The CDR3 is 14 amino acids. CDR3 coding DNA: TGTGCCAGCAGTGGACAGGGCTCCTCATTCGGCTACACCTTC. Amino acids: CASSGQGSSFGYTF.

This clonotype has a count of ten or more. The chain combines TRBV28 with TRBJ2-1, with TRBD2 identical over 14 bases. There are 15 residues in the CDR3. With 8 bases clipped from V and 9 bases from J, the junction kept 9 bases outside the gene matches. The germline gives CDR1 MDHEN, CDR2 SYDVKM. Here the CDR3 reads CASLPGLAGASEQFF. The CDR3 nucleotides read TGTGCCAGCCTTCCGGGACTAGCGGGAGCGAGTGAGCAGTTCTTC.